This TCR beta chain was sequenced during a study of T-cell memory formation after mild COVID-19 (dated by TCRdb to 2020 to 2023). A note on the overall study: TCR sequence clusters from the two donors were found to be largely donor specific. In a couple of donors, T-cell clones that expanded and contracted after mild COVID-19 were tracked by sequencing TCRalpha and TCRbeta repertoires over time. The cohort was made up of two young adult volunteers, one female and one male, who were previously healthy.

TCRdb lists the instrument as Illumina NovaSeq 6000. TCRalpha and TCRbeta cDNA libraries were constructed by 5'RACE with constant-segment primers, with sample barcodes and unique molecular identifiers being introduced. Trizol reagent was used to extract RNA from every sample. Library amplification was performed in two PCR steps, and a second sample barcode and Illumina TruSeq adapters were introduced in the second step. Sequencing of the libraries was done on an Illumina NovaSeq, producing 2 x 150 bp paired-end reads. The original methods were these. The reads were demultiplexed and collapsed into UMI-guided consensus sequences using migec v1.2.7. With mixcr v2.1.11, UMI consensuses were aligned to TRA and TRB V and J templates and assembled into clonotypes. A clonotype was counted as expanded or contracted only if both edgeR and NoisET called the change significant, with noise models trained on biological replicates. For edgeR calls, the cutoffs were a false discovery rate-adjusted p below 0.01 and a log2 fold-change threshold of 1. As an exploratory analysis of dynamics, max-normalized trajectories of the 1000 most abundant clonotypes were examined by PCA with hierarchical clustering. Separately sequenced CD4+ and CD8+ repertoires were used to assign the CD4 or CD8 phenotype of responding clones. TCRdb ran its own pipeline on the public reads, namely fastp trimming at Q25 and MiXCR clone calling, and kept in-frame beta chains. Duplicate CDR3 protein sequences are folded into a single record with the most common DNA and genes. Here the V and J calls rest on TCRdb's processing, not on the authors' analysis. Recorded for this sample are more than 300,000 distinct CDR3 sequences; more than 20% of them occurred a single time. The leading ten clones occupy over 20% of the sample.

PBMCs were isolated by Ficoll-Paque density gradient centrifugation. Study-wide findings and limitations: From day 15 to 85, contracting clones showed balanced CD4/CD8 phenotypes, whereas a second wave of clones that expanded from day 15 to 37 leaned towards CD4+. SARS-CoV-2 specificity was not confirmed for the second-wave clones peaking on day 37. Some responding clones were detected in pre-infection memory, suggesting pre-existing cross-reactive memory T cells joined the SARS-CoV-2 response. Contracting CD4+ clones were found mainly in CM and EM memory subsets, while CD8+ clones were enriched in EMRA. The study included only a couple of mild cases, and larger cohorts that include severe cases with pre-infection samples were judged to be necessary.

As for this clonotype: Its antigen has not been determined. The input lacks base qualities; no much larger clone sits a single base away.

The CDR3, from cysteine to phenylalanine, totals 15 residues. Just the 45-base CDR3 DNA is kept, in frame starting at base 1. Trimming removed 3 bases from V and 0 bases from J; the gene matches leave 3 bases unexplained. For CDR1 and CDR2, the germline V gene lists SGHVS and FQNEAQ. The sequence was obtained from a man between 18 and 35 years old who had mild COVID-19 (a few samples of this study predate the infection). The sample titles of this study are shuffled in the database, so cell type and time point are left out; the donor was told from shared clones. The V and J genes are TRBV7-8 and TRBJ2-7; 9 of the junction bases match TRBD2. Sequenced sample: PBMCs or a T cell subset sorted from them (not recorded which). The CDR3 in this case is CASSLEAGGSYEQYF. The DNA reads as follows: TGTGCCAGCAGCTTGGAAGCGGGGGGCTCCTACGAGCAGTACTTC.